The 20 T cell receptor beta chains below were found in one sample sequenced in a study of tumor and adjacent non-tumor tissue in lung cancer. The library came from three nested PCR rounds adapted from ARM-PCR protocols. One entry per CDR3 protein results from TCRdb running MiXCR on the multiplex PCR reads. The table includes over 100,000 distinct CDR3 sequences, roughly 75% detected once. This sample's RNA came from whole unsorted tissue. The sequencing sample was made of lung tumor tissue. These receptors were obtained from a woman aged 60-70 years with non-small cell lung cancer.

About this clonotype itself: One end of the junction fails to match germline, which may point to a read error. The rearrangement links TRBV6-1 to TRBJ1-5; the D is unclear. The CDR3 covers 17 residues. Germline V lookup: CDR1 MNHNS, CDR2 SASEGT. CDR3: CVSSEGKTAGSNQPQLF. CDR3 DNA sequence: TGTGTCAGCAGTGAGGGTAAGACGGCGGGGAGCAATCAGCCCCAACTTTTT.

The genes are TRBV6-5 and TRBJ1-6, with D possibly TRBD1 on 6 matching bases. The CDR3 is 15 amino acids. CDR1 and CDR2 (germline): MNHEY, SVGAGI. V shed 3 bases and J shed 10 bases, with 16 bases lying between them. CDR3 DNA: TGTGCCAGCAGTTATCGCCCACAGGGTGACTCACCCCTCCACTTT. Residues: CASSYRPQGDSPLHF.

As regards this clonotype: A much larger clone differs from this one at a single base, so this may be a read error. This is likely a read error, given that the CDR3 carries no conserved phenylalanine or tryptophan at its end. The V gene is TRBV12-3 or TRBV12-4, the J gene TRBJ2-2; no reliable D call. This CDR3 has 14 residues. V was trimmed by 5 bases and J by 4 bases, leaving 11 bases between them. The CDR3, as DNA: TGTGCCAGCAGTCCACCCATGGGCACCGGGGAGCTGTTTTTG. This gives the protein CASSPPMGTGELFL.

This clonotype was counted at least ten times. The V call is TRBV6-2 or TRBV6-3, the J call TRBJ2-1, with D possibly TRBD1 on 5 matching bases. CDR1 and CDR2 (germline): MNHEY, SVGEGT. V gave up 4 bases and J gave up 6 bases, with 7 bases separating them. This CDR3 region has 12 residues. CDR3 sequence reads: CASSFRANEQFF. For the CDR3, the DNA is TGTGCCAGCAGTTTCAGGGCCAATGAGCAGTTCTTC.

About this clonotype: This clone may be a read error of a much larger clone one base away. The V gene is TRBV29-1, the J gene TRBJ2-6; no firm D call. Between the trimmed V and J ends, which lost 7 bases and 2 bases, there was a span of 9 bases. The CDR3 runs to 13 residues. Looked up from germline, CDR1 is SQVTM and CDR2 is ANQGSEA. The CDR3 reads CSAQVPGANVLTF. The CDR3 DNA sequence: TGCAGCGCGCAGGTTCCTGGGGCCAACGTCCTGACTTTC.

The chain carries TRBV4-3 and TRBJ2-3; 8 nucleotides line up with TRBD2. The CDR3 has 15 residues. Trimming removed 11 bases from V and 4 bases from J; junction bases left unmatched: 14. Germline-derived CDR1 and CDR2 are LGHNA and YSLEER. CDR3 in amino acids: CAGNQGTSGADTQYF. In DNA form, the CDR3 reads TGCGCCGGCAACCAAGGGACTAGTGGGGCAGATACGCAGTATTTT.

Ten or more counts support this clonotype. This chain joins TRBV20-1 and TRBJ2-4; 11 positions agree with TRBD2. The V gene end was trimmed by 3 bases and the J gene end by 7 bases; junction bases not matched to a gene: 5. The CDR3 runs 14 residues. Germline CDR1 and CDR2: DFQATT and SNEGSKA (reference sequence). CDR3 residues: CSASDSGGANIQYF. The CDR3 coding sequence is TGCAGTGCTAGTGATAGCGGGGGGGCGAACATTCAGTACTTC.

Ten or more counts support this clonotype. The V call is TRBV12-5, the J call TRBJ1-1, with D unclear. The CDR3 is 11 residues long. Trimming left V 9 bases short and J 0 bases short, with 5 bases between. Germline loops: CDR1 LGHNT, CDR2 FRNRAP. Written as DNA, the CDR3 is TGTGCTAGCGGCGTGAACACTGAAGCTTTCTTT. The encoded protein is CASGVNTEAFF.

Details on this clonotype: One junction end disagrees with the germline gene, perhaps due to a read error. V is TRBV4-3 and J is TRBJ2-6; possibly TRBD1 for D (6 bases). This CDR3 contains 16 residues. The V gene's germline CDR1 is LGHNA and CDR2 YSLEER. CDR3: CASSHLQGNGVNVLTF. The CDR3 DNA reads TGCGCCAGCAGCCATCTACAGGGTAATGGGGTCAACGTCCTGACTTTC.

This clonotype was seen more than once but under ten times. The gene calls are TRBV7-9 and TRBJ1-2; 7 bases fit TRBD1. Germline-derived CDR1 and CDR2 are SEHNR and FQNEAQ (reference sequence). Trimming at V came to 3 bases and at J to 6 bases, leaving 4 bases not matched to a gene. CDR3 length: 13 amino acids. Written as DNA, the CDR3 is TGTGCCAGCAGCTTGTTAACAGGGGATGGCTACACCTTC. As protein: CASSLLTGDGYTF.

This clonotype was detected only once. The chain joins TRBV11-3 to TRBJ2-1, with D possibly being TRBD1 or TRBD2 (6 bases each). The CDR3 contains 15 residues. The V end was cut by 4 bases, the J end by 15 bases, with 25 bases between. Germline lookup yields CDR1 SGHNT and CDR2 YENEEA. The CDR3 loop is CASSYNGGSYNGRFF. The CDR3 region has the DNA TGTGCCAGCAGCTATAACGGGGGCTCCTACAATGGGCGGTTCTTC. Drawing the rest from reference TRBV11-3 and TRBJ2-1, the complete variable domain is EAGVVQSPRYKIIEKKQPVAFWCNPISGHNTLYWYLQNLGQGPELLIRYENEEAVDDSQLPKDRFSAERLKGVDSTLKIQPAELGDSAVYLCASSYNGGSYNGRFFGPGTRLTVL.

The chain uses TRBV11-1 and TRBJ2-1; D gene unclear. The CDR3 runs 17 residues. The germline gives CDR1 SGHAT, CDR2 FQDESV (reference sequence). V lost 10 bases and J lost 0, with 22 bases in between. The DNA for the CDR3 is TGTGCCATCAGTTGGGGTTTAGCAGCGAGCTCCTACAATGAGCAGTTCTTC. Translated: CAISWGLAASSYNEQFF.

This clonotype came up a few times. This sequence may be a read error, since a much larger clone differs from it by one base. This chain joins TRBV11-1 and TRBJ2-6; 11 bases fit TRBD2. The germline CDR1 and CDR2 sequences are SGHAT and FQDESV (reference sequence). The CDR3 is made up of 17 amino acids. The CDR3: CASSLGTSGSGVNVLTF. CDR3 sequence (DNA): TGTGCCAGCAGCTTAGGGACTAGCGGGTCTGGGGTCAACGTCCTGACTTTC.

The CDR3 reads CSASSRWGRVKNIQYF. The CDR3 DNA follows: TGCAGTGCTTCGTCGCGGTGGGGAAGGGTCAAAAACATTCAGTACTTC. This sequence joins TRBV20-1 and TRBJ2-4, with D unresolved. The V gene lost 5 bases and the J gene lost 3 bases, with 20 bases spanning the gap. CDR1 is DFQATT, CDR2 SNEGSKA, per germline (reference sequence). The CDR3 spans 16 residues.

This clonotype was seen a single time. This CDR3 reads CASALVGGQPQHF. The CDR3 DNA follows: TGTGCCAGCGCCTTGGTGGGAGGTCAGCCCCAGCATTTT. The rearrangement uses TRBV11-1 and TRBJ1-5, with D hard to call. This CDR3 is built from 13 residues. Germline V gives CDR1 SGHAT, CDR2 FQDESV (reference sequence). With 8 bases removed from V and 6 bases from J, the gap between germline ends came to 14 bases.

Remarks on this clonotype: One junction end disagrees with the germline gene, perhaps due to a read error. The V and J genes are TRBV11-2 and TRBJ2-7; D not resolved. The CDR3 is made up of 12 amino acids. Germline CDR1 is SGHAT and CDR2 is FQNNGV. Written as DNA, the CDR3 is TGTGCCGGCAGCTTAGAGTTGACCGAGCGGTACTTC. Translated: CAGSLELTERYF.

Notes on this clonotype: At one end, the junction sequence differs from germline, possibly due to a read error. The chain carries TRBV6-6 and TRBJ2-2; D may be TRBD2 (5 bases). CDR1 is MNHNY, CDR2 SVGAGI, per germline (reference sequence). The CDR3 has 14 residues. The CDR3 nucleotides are TGTGCCAGCAGTTACCAGACGAACACCGGGGAACTGTATTTT. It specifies CASSYQTNTGELYF.

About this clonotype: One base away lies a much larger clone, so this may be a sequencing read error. The CDR3 nucleotides read TGTGCCAGCACCTCTCAGGGCTATGGCTACGCCTTC. This gives the protein CASTSQGYGYAF. The gene calls are TRBV6-5 and TRBJ1-2, with D tentatively TRBD1 (5 bases). CDR3 length: 12 residues. Germline-derived CDR1 and CDR2 are MNHEY and SVGAGI.

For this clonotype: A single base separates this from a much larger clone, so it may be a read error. CDR3 region: CASCFNAGKNIQYF. The CDR3 nucleotides are TGTGCCAGCTGTTTTAATGCTGGAAAAAACATTCAGTACTTC. This chain connects TRBV12-3 or TRBV12-4 to TRBJ2-4, with D hard to call. The CDR3 has 14 amino acids.

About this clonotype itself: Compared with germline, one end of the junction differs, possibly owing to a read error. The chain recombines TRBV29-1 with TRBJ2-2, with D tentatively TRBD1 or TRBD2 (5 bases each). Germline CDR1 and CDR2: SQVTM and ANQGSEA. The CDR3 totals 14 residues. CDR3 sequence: CSVGVTGGTWELFF. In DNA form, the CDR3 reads TGCAGCGTGGGGGTTACAGGTGGCACCTGGGAGCTGTTCTTT.